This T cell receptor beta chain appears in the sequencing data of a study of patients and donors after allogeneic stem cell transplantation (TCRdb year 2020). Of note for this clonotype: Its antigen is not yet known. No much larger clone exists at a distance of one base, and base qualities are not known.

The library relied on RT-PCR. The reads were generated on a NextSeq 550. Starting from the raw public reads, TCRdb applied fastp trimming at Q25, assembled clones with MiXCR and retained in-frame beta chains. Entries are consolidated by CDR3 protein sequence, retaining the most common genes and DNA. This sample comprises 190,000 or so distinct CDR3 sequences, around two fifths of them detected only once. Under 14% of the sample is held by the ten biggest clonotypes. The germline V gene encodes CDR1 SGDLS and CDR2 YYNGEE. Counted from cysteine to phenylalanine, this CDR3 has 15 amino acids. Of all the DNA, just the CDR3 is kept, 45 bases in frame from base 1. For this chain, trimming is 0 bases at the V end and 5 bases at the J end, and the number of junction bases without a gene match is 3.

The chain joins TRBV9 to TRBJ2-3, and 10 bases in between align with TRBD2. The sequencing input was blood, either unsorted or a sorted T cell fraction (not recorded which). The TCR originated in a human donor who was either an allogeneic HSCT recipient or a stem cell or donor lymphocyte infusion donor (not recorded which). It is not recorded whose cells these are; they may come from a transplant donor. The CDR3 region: CASSVVPSGRDTQYF. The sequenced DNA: TGTGCCAGCAGCGTAGTTCCTAGCGGGAGAGATACGCAGTATTTT.